This T cell receptor beta chain derives from a study of early T cells in non-severe SARS-CoV-2 infection. Study as a whole: Unsorted whole-blood RNA was sequenced in bulk, leaving chains unpaired.

This clonotype was detected only a few times. Unique molecular identifier tags were affixed to discrete cDNA molecules. TCRdb itself ran the 5' RACE reads through MiXCR, one entry per CDR3 protein. The data hold just under 85,000 distinct CDR3 sequences, with less than 11% observed a single time. The CDR3 has 13 residues. Trimming stripped 7 bases from V and 7 bases from J, with 14 bases between. Germline assignment: CDR1 MNHNS and CDR2 SASEGT. The sample consisted of whole blood, taken at baseline. The chain couples TRBV6-1 to TRBJ2-1, with unresolved D. The sequence derives from an adult who was a healthcare worker with PCR-confirmed SARS-CoV-2 infection or an uninfected control (not recorded which). The CDR3 loop reads CASIGTLANEQFF. The CDR3, as DNA: TGTGCCAGCATCGGAACCCTCGCTAATGAGCAGTTCTTC.